The clone carrying this T cell receptor beta chain was picked up a small number of times. Sequencing was performed with immunoSEQ multiplex PCR; in TCRdb, only in-frame clones are kept and a portion is missing. The sample lists under 200,000 clones, roughly 90% seen once, with more than 6.5% in the top ten. These data originate in a study of blood T cell repertoires in COVID-19. Study summary: Donors in the United States, Italy and Spain gave samples during acute or convalescent COVID-19.

Categorization into cohorts depended on clinical history that participants reported. Cohort 3 donors were reported recovered after two negative PCRs, clearance, or symptom resolution. CDR3 length: 15 amino acids. J lost 7 bases, V lost 3 bases, and 4 bases had no gene match. The germline V gene has CDR1 LNHDA and CDR2 SQIVND (reference sequence). The rearrangement uses TRBV19 and TRBJ2-1, with TRBD2 identical over 12 bases. Sequenced material: PBMCs or T cells enriched from blood (not recorded which). This sequence originates from a woman aged 45 to 65 who had recovered from COVID-19. For the CDR3, the DNA is TGTGCCAGTAGTATCCGACTAGCGGGAGTGAATGAGCAGTTCTTC. Translation gives CASSIRLAGVNEQFF.